The clone carrying this TCR beta chain has just one count. Antigen: not known. The sample originates from a study of shared clonotypes between healthy human individuals. About the study: The study enrolled two women and a few men aged 18 to 49.

Study conclusions and caveats: In four donors, around 5.5% of naive CD4 clonotypes appeared in common. Naive subsets generally exceeded memory subsets in estimated richness.

Naive CD8 isolation took CD45RO-negative cells positively selected for CCR7 and excluded terminally differentiated effector memory CD45RA+ cells. Method: immunoSEQ multiplex PCR; TCRdb's copy keeps in-frame clones and lacks some. This sample has hundreds of thousands of clones, with 90% to 97% found just once. The germline gives CDR1 KGHSH, CDR2 LQKENI. This CDR3 has 21 residues. The V end lost 0 bases, the J end lost 3 bases, and 27 bases lay between the germline ends. The receptor was isolated from a man younger than 45 in good health. The chain uses TRBV18 and TRBJ2-1, with D possibly being TRBD1 (6 bases). Sequencing used naive CD8+ T cells sorted from blood. This CDR3 reads CASSPPPQSDSTGTHYNEQFF. The CDR3 region has the DNA TGTGCCAGCTCACCACCCCCTCAATCGGACAGCACAGGAACGCACTACAATGAGCAGTTCTTC.